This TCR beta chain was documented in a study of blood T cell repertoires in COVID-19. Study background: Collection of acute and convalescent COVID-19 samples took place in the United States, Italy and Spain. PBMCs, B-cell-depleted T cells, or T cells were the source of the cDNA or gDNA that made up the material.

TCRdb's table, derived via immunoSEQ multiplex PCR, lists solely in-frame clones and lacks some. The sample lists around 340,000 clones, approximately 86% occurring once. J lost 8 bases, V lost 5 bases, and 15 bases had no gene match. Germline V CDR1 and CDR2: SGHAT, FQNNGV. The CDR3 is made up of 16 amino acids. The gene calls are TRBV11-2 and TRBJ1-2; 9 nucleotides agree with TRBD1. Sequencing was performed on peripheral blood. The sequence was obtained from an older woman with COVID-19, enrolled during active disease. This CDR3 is CASSPLRGQGRRGYTF. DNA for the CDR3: TGTGCCAGCAGCCCTCTCAGGGGACAGGGAAGAAGAGGCTACACCTTC.